The 27 T cell receptor beta chains below were found in one sample sequenced in a study of identical twins. TCRdb reprocessed the 5' RACE reads via MiXCR and lists one record per CDR3 protein. The sample lists approximately 500,000 distinct CDR3 sequences, approximately 16% occurring once. These sequences were also reported in another study, on yellow fever vaccine responses in identical twins.

Material: CD4+ T cells sorted from blood. Source of these receptors: a young woman in good health.

This clonotype was seen at least ten times. The chain joins TRBV20-1 to TRBJ2-3; TRBD2 agrees at 8 bases. The CDR3 contains 14 residues. With 1 base clipped from V and 4 bases from J, the junction kept 4 bases outside the gene matches. Germline CDR1 and CDR2: DFQATT and SNEGSKA (reference sequence). CDR3: CSARVAGKADTQYF. Written as DNA, the CDR3 is TGCAGTGCTAGAGTAGCGGGAAAGGCAGATACGCAGTATTTT.

The chain combines TRBV5-1 with TRBJ1-6; TRBD1 matches 8 bases. Germline CDR1 and CDR2: SGHRS and YFSETQ. This CDR3 is 14 amino acids long. V gave up 4 bases and J gave up 9 bases; unmatched junction bases: 6. The CDR3 region is CASSDGQGGSPLHF. The CDR3 DNA reads TGCGCCAGCAGCGACGGACAGGGAGGTTCACCCCTCCACTTT.

The chain couples TRBV2 to TRBJ1-2; D gene ambiguous. The V and J ends lost 4 bases and 8 bases respectively, with 8 bases between them. The CDR3 has 11 residues. Germline loops: CDR1 SNHLY, CDR2 FYNNEI. The CDR3 spells CASSAGEGYTF. The CDR3 DNA reads as TGTGCCAGCAGTGCTGGCGAGGGCTACACCTTC.

The rearrangement links TRBV12-3 or TRBV12-4 to TRBJ2-1; D gene ambiguous. V was pared by 5 bases and J by 9 bases, with 8 bases between. The CDR3 totals 11 residues. The CDR3, as DNA: TGTGCCAGCAGTCCCCTGGGTGAGCAGTTCTTC. This translates into CASSPLGEQFF.

This clonotype has just a few counts. The chain has TRBV29-1 and TRBJ2-3; TRBD2 matches 10 bases. Germline trimming cut 6 bases from V and 4 bases from J; bases unmatched to any gene: 7. This CDR3 contains 14 residues. In germline, CDR1 is SQVTM, CDR2 ANQGSEA. The CDR3 region is CSVESGGAADTQYF. CDR3 DNA: TGCAGCGTAGAGAGCGGGGGGGCCGCAGATACGCAGTATTTT.

This rearrangement joins TRBV29-1 to TRBJ1-1; D unclear. From germline, CDR1 is SQVTM and CDR2 ANQGSEA. CDR3 length: 12 amino acids. Trimming removed 3 bases from V and 4 bases from J, with 9 bases in between. The CDR3 bases are TGCAGCGTTGAGGGGTGGGTCACTGAAGCTTTCTTT. Protein product: CSVEGWVTEAFF.

J is TRBJ2-1 and V is TRBV12-3 or TRBV12-4; 13 nucleotides align to TRBD2. V lost 2 bases to trimming and J lost 8 bases; unmatched junction nucleotides: 12. The CDR3 loop spans 18 amino acids. The CDR3 spells CASSLFRRGTSGIYEQFF. CDR3 DNA: TGTGCCAGCAGTTTATTCCGGCGGGGGACTAGCGGGATCTATGAGCAGTTCTTC.

The chain combines TRBV20-1 with TRBJ2-3; D may correspond to TRBD1 or TRBD2 (6 bases each). V lost 7 bases and J lost 2, with 13 bases in between. Germline lookup yields CDR1 DFQATT and CDR2 SNEGSKA (reference sequence). The CDR3 extends over 13 amino acids. CDR3 nucleotide sequence: TGCAGTGGTCGGGGGCCCCTCACAGATACGCAGTATTTT. Amino acid sequence: CSGRGPLTDTQYF.

This clonotype was seen a few times. In DNA, the CDR3 is TGTGCCAGCAGCCAAGGGACGACGGCCGGGGAGCTGTTTTTT. This encodes CASSQGTTAGELFF. The rearrangement links TRBV7-3 to TRBJ2-2; D may correspond to TRBD1 or TRBD2 (5 bases each). The CDR3 is made up of 14 amino acids. Germline-derived CDR1 and CDR2 are SGHTA and FQGTGA. Trimming removed 5 bases at V and 6 bases at J, with 13 bases between.

In DNA form, the CDR3 reads TGTGCCAGCAGCATCGACAGGTCCTCTAACAATGAGCAGTTCTTC. The encoded protein is CASSIDRSSNNEQFF. This chain joins TRBV2 and TRBJ2-1, with a possible D match to TRBD1 (6 bases). The CDR3 consists of 15 residues. Trimming cost V 6 bases and J 5 bases, with 17 bases left between them. Germline values: CDR1 SNHLY, CDR2 FYNNEI.

The chain uses TRBV24-1 and TRBJ1-6, with TRBD1 matching 8 bases. This CDR3 comprises 17 residues. The V and J ends lost 2 bases and 3 bases, in that order; junction bases with no gene match: 5. Germline values: CDR1 KGHDR, CDR2 SFDVKD. CDR3 sequence: CATSDWRDRIYNSPLHF. CDR3 nucleotides: TGTGCCACCAGTGATTGGAGGGACAGGATCTATAATTCACCCCTCCACTTT.

V is TRBV11-2 and J is TRBJ2-7, with D maybe TRBD2 (5 bases). Germline V gene lookup returns CDR1 SGHAT and CDR2 FQNNGV. Trimming cost V 5 bases and J 3 bases, with 20 bases left between them. The CDR3 extends over 16 amino acids. CDR3 residues: CASSPGAGTPFYEQYF. CDR3 nucleotides: TGTGCCAGCAGCCCCGGCGCGGGCACTCCCTTCTACGAGCAGTACTTC.

The chain is built from TRBV5-4 and TRBJ2-7, with D tentatively TRBD2 (6 bases). The CDR3 is made up of 16 amino acids. The germline V gene encodes CDR1 SGHNT and CDR2 YYREEE (reference sequence). Trimming pared 0 bases from V and 4 bases from J, leaving 17 bases between. The chain's CDR3 is CASSLAGGGNMYEQYF. The CDR3 DNA follows: TGTGCCAGCAGCTTGGCCGGTGGCGGGAACATGTACGAGCAGTACTTC.

The chain joins TRBV2 to TRBJ1-5; D is possibly TRBD1 (6 bases). Germline lookup yields CDR1 SNHLY and CDR2 FYNNEI. The CDR3 extends over 14 amino acids. V dropped 4 bases and J dropped 5 bases, with 12 bases sitting between them. This CDR3 is CASSVVGGHQPQHF. The CDR3 DNA follows: TGTGCCAGCAGTGTTGTGGGGGGGCATCAGCCCCAGCATTTT.

This clonotype turned up a few times. The V gene is TRBV7-2, the J gene TRBJ2-7; D is unresolved. Germline loops: CDR1 SGHTA, CDR2 FQGNSA. The CDR3 totals 12 residues. The V end was cut by 6 bases, the J end by 1 base, with 7 bases between. DNA for the CDR3: TGTGCCAGCAGGGATTCGTCCTACGAGCAGTACTTC. Residues: CASRDSSYEQYF.

The rearrangement uses TRBV20-1 and TRBJ1-1; TRBD1 is a possible D gene (5 bases). The CDR3 loop spans 14 amino acids. Germline V gene lookup returns CDR1 DFQATT and CDR2 SNEGSKA (reference sequence). Trimming removed 4 bases from V and 4 bases from J, with 16 bases in between. CDR3 in amino acids: CSANEPGRGTEAFF. CDR3 in DNA: TGCAGTGCTAATGAACCGGGACGAGGCACTGAAGCTTTCTTT.

This clonotype was counted a few times. V gene TRBV4-2 combines with J gene TRBJ2-1, with 10 bases fitting TRBD2. Germline trimming cut 1 base from V and 1 base from J; bases unmatched to any gene: 16. The CDR3 runs to 21 residues. The germline gives CDR1 LGHNA, CDR2 YNFKEQ. This chain's CDR3 is CASSQAGASGGAVGSYNEQFF. The CDR3 coding sequence is TGTGCCAGCAGCCAAGCCGGTGCCAGCGGGGGGGCCGTGGGTTCCTACAATGAGCAGTTCTTC.

The CDR3 region is CSAQLAGVLDTQYF. The CDR3 DNA sequence: TGCAGTGCCCAATTAGCGGGAGTTTTGGATACGCAGTATTTT. V usage is TRBV20-1 and J usage is TRBJ2-3; 9 bases map to TRBD2. In germline, CDR1 is DFQATT, CDR2 SNEGSKA (reference sequence). CDR3 length: 14 amino acids. The J segment lost 6 bases and the V segment lost 6 bases, leaving 10 bases of the junction unmatched.

V usage is TRBV29-1 and J usage is TRBJ2-3, with 16 bases matching TRBD2. The length of the CDR3 is 16 residues. V lost 4 bases and J lost 5; bases outside the gene matches: 6. The germline V gene encodes CDR1 SQVTM and CDR2 ANQGSEA. The CDR3 DNA is TGCAGCGTTGGTGGGACTAGCGGGAGGGGAGGAGATACGCAGTATTTT. Translating it yields CSVGGTSGRGGDTQYF.

The J gene is TRBJ1-2, the V gene TRBV6-1, with a tentative D call TRBD1 (5 bases). The CDR3 extends over 13 amino acids. V was cut by 7 bases and J by 7 bases, with 16 bases left in between. From germline, CDR1 is MNHNS and CDR2 SASEGT. CDR3 in amino acids: CASTTPGAGGYTF. The CDR3 nucleotides read TGTGCCAGCACCACCCCCGGGGCGGGTGGCTACACCTTC.

A few counts support this clonotype. The chain couples TRBV6-1 to TRBJ1-5, with 7 bases aligning to TRBD1. J was trimmed by 0 bases and V by 7 bases; bases with no gene match: 9. The CDR3 contains 16 residues. Germline V gene data show CDR1 as MNHNS and CDR2 as SASEGT. CDR3: CASNTTGRISNQPQHF. The CDR3 coding sequence is TGTGCCAGCAATACGACAGGGAGGATTAGCAATCAGCCCCAGCATTTT.

This clonotype was recorded a few times. The V gene is TRBV6-2 or TRBV6-3, the J gene TRBJ2-2; weak D call: TRBD2 (5 bases). Germline V gene lookup returns CDR1 MNHEY and CDR2 SVGEGT. V was clipped by 6 bases and J by 0 bases, with 14 bases between them. The CDR3 contains 16 residues. Here the CDR3 DNA reads TGTGCCAGCAGCCCAATGCGGGCGCCGAACACCGGGGAGCTGTTTTTT. As protein: CASSPMRAPNTGELFF.

The CDR3 protein is CARSPRLAGGTNEQFF. CDR3 coding DNA: TGTGCCAGAAGCCCGCGACTAGCGGGAGGGACAAATGAGCAGTTCTTC. V gene TRBV5-3 combines with J gene TRBJ2-1, with 14 nucleotides matching TRBD2. TRBV5-3 is designated an ORF whose function remains uncertain. After removal of 4 bases from V and 7 bases from J, the junction contained 7 bases not matched to a gene. This CDR3 is 16 amino acids long.

In its sample, this clonotype was seen a few times. CDR3 coding DNA: TGTGCCAGCAGTCTCCCTAGGTACTACGAGCAGTACTTC. This codes for CASSLPRYYEQYF. The chain is built from TRBV28 and TRBJ2-7, with D uncertain. Per the germline V gene, CDR1 is MDHEN and CDR2 is SYDVKM. The CDR3 runs to 13 residues. The V end lost 5 bases, the J end lost 3 bases, and 11 bases lay between the germline ends.

The chain combines TRBV2 with TRBJ2-3; 9 positions match TRBD1. CDR1 SNHLY and CDR2 FYNNEI come from the germline V gene. V shed 4 bases and J 4 bases; nucleotides not matched to a gene: 3. CDR3 size: 14 residues. The CDR3 sequence is CASSAQGASDTQYF. As DNA, the CDR3 is TGTGCCAGCAGTGCACAGGGGGCTTCAGATACGCAGTATTTT.

This clonotype was counted a few times. This chain uses TRBV10-3 with TRBJ2-1; D might be TRBD1 or TRBD2, each matching 5 bases. Germline-derived CDR1 and CDR2 are ENHRY and SYGVKD. V was cut by 10 bases and J by 5 bases, with 15 bases left in between. CDR3 size: 13 residues. This CDR3 is CANRDDPDNEQFF. Here the CDR3 DNA reads TGTGCCAACCGGGACGACCCCGACAATGAGCAGTTCTTC.

The chain joins TRBV4-1 to TRBJ2-7; D is unclear. CDR1 MGHRA and CDR2 YSYEKL come from the germline V gene. The CDR3 loop spans 14 amino acids. V was clipped by 0 bases and J by 1 base, with 7 bases between them. CDR3 residues: CASSQDPRSYEQYF. CDR3 bases: TGCGCCAGCAGCCAAGACCCCAGGTCCTACGAGCAGTACTTC.